The 2 T cell receptor beta chains presented below share a single source sample, sequenced in a study of T-cell memory formation after mild COVID-19. One entry per CDR3 protein results from TCRdb running MiXCR on the 5' RACE reads. The data contain approximately 260,000 distinct CDR3 sequences, roughly a sixth of them singletons. The sample was PBMCs or a T cell subset sorted from them (not recorded which). These receptors all stem from a man younger than 30 who had mild COVID-19 (a few samples of this study predate the infection). Cell type and time point are not known.

The genes are TRBV5-1 and TRBJ2-7, with TRBD1 matching 8 bases. Germline trimming cut 7 bases from V and 0 bases from J; bases unmatched to any gene: 3. There are 13 residues in the CDR3. Germline CDR1 is SGHRS and CDR2 is YFSETQ. DNA of the CDR3: TGCGCCAGCTTACAGGGGGGCTCCTACGAGCAGTACTTC. Protein: CASLQGGSYEQYF.

The chain links TRBV7-2 to TRBJ2-5, with a tentative D call TRBD1 (6 bases). Germline loops: CDR1 SGHTA, CDR2 FQGNSA. V was clipped by 2 bases and J by 2 bases, with 21 bases between them. This CDR3 spans 18 amino acids. The CDR3 loop is CASSLPRFRDNTQETQYF. The CDR3, as DNA: TGTGCCAGCAGCTTACCCAGGTTCAGGGACAACACGCAAGAGACCCAGTACTTC.